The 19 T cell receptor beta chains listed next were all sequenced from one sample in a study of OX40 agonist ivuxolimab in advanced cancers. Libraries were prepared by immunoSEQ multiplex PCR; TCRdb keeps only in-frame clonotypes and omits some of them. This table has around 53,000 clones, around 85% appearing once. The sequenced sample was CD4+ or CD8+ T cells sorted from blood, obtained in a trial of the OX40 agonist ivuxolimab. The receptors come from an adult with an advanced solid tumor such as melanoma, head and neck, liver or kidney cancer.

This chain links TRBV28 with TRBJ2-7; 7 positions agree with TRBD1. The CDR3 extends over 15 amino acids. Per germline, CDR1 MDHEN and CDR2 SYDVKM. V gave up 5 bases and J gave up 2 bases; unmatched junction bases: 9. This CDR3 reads CASSPETGITYEQYV. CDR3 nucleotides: TGTGCCAGCAGTCCAGAGACAGGGATTACCTACGAGCAGTACGTC.

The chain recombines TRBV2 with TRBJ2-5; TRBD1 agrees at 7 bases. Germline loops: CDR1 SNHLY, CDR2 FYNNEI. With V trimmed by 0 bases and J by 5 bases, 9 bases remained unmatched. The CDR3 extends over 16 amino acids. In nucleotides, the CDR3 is TGTGCCAGCAGTGAAGCACGACAGGGCCCGGGGGAGACCCAGTACTTC. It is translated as CASSEARQGPGETQYF.

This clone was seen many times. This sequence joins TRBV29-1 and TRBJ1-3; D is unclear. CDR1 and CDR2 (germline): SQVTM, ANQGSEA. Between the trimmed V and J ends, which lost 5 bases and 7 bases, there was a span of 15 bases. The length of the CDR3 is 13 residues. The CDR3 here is CSVYEGLGNTIYF. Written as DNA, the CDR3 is TGCAGCGTTTACGAAGGTCTTGGGAACACCATATATTTT.

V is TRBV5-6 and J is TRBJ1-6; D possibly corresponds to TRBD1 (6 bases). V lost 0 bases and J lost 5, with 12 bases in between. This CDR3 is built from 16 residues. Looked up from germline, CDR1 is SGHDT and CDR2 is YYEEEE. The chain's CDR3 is CASSLAWGQNNSPLHF. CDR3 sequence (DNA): TGTGCCAGCAGCTTGGCCTGGGGGCAGAATAATTCACCCCTCCACTTT.

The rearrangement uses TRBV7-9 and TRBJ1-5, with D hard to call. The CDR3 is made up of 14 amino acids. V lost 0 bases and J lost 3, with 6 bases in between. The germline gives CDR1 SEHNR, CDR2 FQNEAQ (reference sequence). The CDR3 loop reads CASSLAQNNQPQHF. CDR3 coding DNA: TGTGCCAGCAGCTTAGCCCAAAACAATCAGCCCCAGCATTTT. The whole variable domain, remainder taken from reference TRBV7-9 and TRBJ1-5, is DTGVSQNPRHKITKRGQNVTFRCDPISEHNRLYWYRQTLGQGPEFLTYFQNEAQLEKSRLLSDRFSAERPKGSFSTLEIQRTEQGDSAMYLCASSLAQNNQPQHFGDGTRLSIL.

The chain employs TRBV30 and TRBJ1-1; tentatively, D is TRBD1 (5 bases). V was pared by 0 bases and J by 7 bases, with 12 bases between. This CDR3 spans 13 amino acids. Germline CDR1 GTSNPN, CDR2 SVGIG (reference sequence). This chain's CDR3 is CAWSVRRGFEAFF. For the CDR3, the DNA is TGTGCCTGGAGTGTACGTCGGGGGTTTGAAGCTTTCTTT.

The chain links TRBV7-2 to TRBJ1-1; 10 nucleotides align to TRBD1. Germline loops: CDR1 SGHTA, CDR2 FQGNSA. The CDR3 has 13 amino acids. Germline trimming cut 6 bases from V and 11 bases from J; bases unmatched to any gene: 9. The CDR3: CASRRTGGSIAFF. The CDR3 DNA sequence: TGTGCCAGCAGGCGGACAGGGGGGTCAATTGCTTTCTTT. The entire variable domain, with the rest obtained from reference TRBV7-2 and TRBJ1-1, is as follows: GAGVSQSPSNKVTEKGKDVELRCDPISGHTALYWYRQSLGQGLEFLIYFQGNSAPDKSGLPSDRFSAERTGGSVSTLTIQRTQQEDSAVYLCASRRTGGSIAFFGQGTRLTVV.

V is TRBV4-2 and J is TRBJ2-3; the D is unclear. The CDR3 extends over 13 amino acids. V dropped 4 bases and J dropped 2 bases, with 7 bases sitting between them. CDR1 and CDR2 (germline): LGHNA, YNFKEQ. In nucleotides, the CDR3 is TGTGCCAGCAGCCCATCCCCCACAGATACGCAGTATTTT. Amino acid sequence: CASSPSPTDTQYF.

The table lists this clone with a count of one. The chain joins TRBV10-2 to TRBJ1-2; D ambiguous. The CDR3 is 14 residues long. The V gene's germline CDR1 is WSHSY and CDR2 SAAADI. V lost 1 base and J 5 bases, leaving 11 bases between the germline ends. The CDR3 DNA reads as TGCGCCAGCAGTGAGTTCGAGACCTCATATGGCTACACCTTC. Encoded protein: CASSEFETSYGYTF.

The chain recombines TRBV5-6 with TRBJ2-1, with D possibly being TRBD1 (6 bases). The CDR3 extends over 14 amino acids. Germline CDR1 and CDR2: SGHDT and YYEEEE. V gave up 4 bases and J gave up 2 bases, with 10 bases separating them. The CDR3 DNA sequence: TGTGCCAGCAGCGTGGACAGTCCCTACAATGAGCAGTTCTTC. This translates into CASSVDSPYNEQFF. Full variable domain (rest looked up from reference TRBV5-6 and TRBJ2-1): DAGVTQSPTHLIKTRGQQVTLRCSPKSGHDTVSWYQQALGQGPQFIFQYYEEEERQRGNFPDRFSGHQFPNYSSELNVNALLLGDSALYLCASSVDSPYNEQFFGPGTRLTVL.

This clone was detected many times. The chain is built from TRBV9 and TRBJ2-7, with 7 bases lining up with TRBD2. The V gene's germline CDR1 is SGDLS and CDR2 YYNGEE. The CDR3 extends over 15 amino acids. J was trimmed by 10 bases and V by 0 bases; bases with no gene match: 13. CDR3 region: CASSVDGRGPARQYF. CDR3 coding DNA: TGTGCCAGCAGCGTAGATGGGAGGGGACCAGCCCGCCAGTACTTC.

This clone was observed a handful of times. CDR3: CASSLGLAGGSRGYEQYV. CDR3 nucleotide sequence: TGTGCCAGCAGCCTCGGACTAGCGGGGGGGTCTCGGGGATACGAGCAGTACGTC. The V and J genes are TRBV13 and TRBJ2-7, with 15 bases aligning to TRBD2. The CDR3 spans 18 residues. V lost 5 bases, J lost 4 bases, and 12 bases stayed unmatched. Germline V lookup: CDR1 PRHDT, CDR2 FYEKMQ (reference sequence).

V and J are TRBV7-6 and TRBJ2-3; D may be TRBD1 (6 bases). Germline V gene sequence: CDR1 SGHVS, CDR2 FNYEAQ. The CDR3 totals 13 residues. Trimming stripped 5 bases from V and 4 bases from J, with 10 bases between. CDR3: CASSQTGPDTQYF. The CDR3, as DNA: TGTGCCAGCAGCCAGACAGGACCAGATACGCAGTATTTT.

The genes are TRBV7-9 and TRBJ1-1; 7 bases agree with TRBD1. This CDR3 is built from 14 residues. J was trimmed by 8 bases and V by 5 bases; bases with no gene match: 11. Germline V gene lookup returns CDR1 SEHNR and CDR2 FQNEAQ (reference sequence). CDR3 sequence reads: CASSNPPEGQEAFF. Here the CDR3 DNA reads TGTGCCAGCAGCAACCCCCCAGAGGGACAGGAAGCTTTCTTT.

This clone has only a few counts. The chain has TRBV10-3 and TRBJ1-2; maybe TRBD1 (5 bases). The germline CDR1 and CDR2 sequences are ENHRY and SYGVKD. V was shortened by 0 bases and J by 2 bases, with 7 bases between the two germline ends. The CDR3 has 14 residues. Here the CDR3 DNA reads TGTGCCATCAGTGAGTCGGCAGGGAACTATGGCTACACCTTC. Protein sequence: CAISESAGNYGYTF.

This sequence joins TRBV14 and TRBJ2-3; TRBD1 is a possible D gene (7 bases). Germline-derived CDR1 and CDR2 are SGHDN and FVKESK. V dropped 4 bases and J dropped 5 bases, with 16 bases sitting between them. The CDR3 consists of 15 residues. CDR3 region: CASSPLGQGGDTQYF. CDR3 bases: TGTGCCAGCAGCCCTCTGGGGCAGGGGGGAGATACGCAGTATTTT. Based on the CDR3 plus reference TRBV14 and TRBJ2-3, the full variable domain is EAGVTQFPSHSVIEKGQTVTLRCDPISGHDNLYWYRRVMGKEIKFLLHFVKESKQDESGMPNNRFLAERTGGTYSTLKVQPAELEDSGVYFCASSPLGQGGDTQYFGPGTRLTVL.

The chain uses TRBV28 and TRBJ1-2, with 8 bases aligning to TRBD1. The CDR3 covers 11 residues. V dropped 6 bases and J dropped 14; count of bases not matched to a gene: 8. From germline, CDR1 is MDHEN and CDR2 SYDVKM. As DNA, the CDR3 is TGTGCCAGCAGCCCCAACCGGGACAGGACCTTC. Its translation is CASSPNRDRTF.

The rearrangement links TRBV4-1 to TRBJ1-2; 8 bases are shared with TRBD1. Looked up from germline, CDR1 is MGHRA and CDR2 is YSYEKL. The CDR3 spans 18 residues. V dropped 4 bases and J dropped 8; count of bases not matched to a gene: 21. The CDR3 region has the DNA TGCGCCAGCAGCCCCGGCCGGACAGGGAAAAGCTCTAACGGAGGCTACACCTTC. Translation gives CASSPGRTGKSSNGGYTF.

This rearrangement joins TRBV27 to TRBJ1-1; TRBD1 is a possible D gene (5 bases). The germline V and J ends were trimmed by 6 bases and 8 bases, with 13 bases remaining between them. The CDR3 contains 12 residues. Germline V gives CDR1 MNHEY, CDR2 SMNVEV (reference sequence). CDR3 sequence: CASRTGTFEAFF. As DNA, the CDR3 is TGTGCCAGCAGAACCGGGACTTTCGAAGCTTTCTTT.